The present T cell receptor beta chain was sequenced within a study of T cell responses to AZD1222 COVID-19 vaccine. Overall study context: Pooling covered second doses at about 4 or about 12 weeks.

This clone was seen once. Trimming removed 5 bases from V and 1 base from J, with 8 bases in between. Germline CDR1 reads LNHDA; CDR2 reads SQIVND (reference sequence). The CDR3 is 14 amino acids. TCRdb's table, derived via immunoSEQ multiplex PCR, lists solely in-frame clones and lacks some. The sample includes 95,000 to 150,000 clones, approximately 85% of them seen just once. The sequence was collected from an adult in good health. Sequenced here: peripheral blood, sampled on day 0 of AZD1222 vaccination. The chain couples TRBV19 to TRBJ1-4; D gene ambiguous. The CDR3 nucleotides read TGTGCCAGTAGTTCCCGTGGAACTAATGAAAAACTGTTTTTT. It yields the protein CASSSRGTNEKLFF. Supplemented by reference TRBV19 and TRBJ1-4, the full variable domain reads DGGITQSPKYLFRKEGQNVTLSCEQNLNHDAMYWYRQDPGQGLRLIYYSQIVNDFQKGDIAEGYSVSREKKESFPLTVTSAQKNPTAFYLCASSSRGTNEKLFFGSGTQLSVL.